The 30 T cell receptor beta chains presented below share a single source sample, sequenced in a study of blood T cell repertoires in COVID-19. Assay: immunoSEQ multiplex PCR; the TCRdb copy retains only in-frame clones and omits some. The sample records some 98,000 clones, about four fifths being singletons. The source material was peripheral blood. These TCRs come from a human donor in a cohort sampled during active COVID-19.

The chain recombines TRBV11-2 with TRBJ2-5, with 7 positions matching TRBD1. V lost 5 bases, J lost 5 bases, and 5 bases stayed unmatched. Germline V lookup: CDR1 SGHAT, CDR2 FQNNGV. This CDR3 comprises 13 residues. The CDR3 nucleotides are TGTGCCAGCAGCCGTGACAGGGAGGAGACCCAGTACTTC. This sequence encodes CASSRDREETQYF.

The rearrangement links TRBV5-1 to TRBJ1-1; 8 nucleotides agree with TRBD1. The CDR3 is made up of 16 amino acids. The V segment lost 4 bases and the J segment 0 bases; nucleotides outside the gene matches: 8. Germline CDR1 SGHRS, CDR2 YFSETQ. The CDR3 region is CASSTGTGSMNTEAFF. The DNA for the CDR3 is TGCGCCAGCAGCACCGGGACAGGTAGCATGAACACTGAAGCTTTCTTT.

In this sample, this clone turned up a few times. The V gene is TRBV6-6, the J gene TRBJ2-7; TRBD1 aligns across 9 bases. J was trimmed by 5 bases and V by 1 base; bases with no gene match: 3. This CDR3 spans 14 amino acids. Per the germline V gene, CDR1 is MNHNY and CDR2 is SVGAGI (reference sequence). CDR3 protein: CASSYWDRADEQYF. The CDR3 DNA follows: TGTGCCAGCAGTTACTGGGACAGGGCCGACGAGCAGTACTTC.

As DNA, the CDR3 is TGTGCCAGCAGCTCCGGACTGTCTCTGGGGGCCAACGTCCTGACTTTC. As protein: CASSSGLSLGANVLTF. The chain is built from TRBV7-2 and TRBJ2-6, with a tentative D call TRBD2 (5 bases). V shed 4 bases and J shed 4 bases, with 14 bases lying between them. CDR1 SGHTA and CDR2 FQGNSA come from the germline V gene. The CDR3 sequence is 16 residues long. The whole variable domain, remainder taken from reference TRBV7-2 and TRBJ2-6, is GAGVSQSPSNKVTEKGKDVELRCDPISGHTALYWYRQSLGQGLEFLIYFQGNSAPDKSGLPSDRFSAERTGGSVSTLTIQRTQQEDSAVYLCASSSGLSLGANVLTFGAGSRLTVL.

This clone was recorded a few times. The chain has TRBV30 and TRBJ2-6; 7 bases are shared with TRBD1. CDR1 and CDR2 from the germline V gene are GTSNPN and SVGIG (reference sequence). V shed 1 base and J 3 bases; nucleotides not matched to a gene: 3. The CDR3 sequence is 15 residues long. The CDR3, as DNA: TGTGCCTGGAGTGATAACAGGGGTGGGGCCAACGTCCTGACTTTC. Its translation: CAWSDNRGGANVLTF.

The chain joins TRBV7-9 to TRBJ1-1; 10 bases are a match to TRBD1. V trimming: 5 bases; J trimming: 11 bases; junction bases outside the gene matches: 17. CDR1 SEHNR and CDR2 FQNEAQ come from the germline V gene (reference sequence). CDR3 size: 16 residues. CDR3 amino acids: CASSLRTGGPSLGAFF. In DNA form, the CDR3 reads TGTGCCAGCAGCCTGAGGACAGGGGGGCCATCCTTGGGGGCTTTCTTT. Filled out from reference TRBV7-9 and TRBJ1-1, the complete variable domain reads DTGVSQNPRHKITKRGQNVTFRCDPISEHNRLYWYRQTLGQGPEFLTYFQNEAQLEKSRLLSDRFSAERPKGSFSTLEIQRTEQGDSAMYLCASSLRTGGPSLGAFFGQGTRLTVV.

In nucleotides, the CDR3 is TGTGCCACCAGCAGAGCGAACCAGGGGGCGGGTTCACCCCTCCACTTT. This sequence encodes CATSRANQGAGSPLHF. The gene calls are TRBV15 and TRBJ1-6; 8 bases fit TRBD1. V shed 1 base, J shed 9 bases, and the junction held 8 bases outside the gene matches. Germline V CDR1 and CDR2: LNHNV, YYDKDF (reference sequence). This CDR3 contains 16 residues.

The chain has TRBV30 and TRBJ1-5, with a weak D call TRBD1 (6 bases). V shed 4 bases and J shed 7 bases, with 20 bases lying between them. CDR1 and CDR2 (germline): GTSNPN, SVGIG (reference sequence). The CDR3 spans 15 residues. CDR3 sequence: CAWTPQTGLVQPQHF. For the CDR3, the DNA is TGTGCCTGGACCCCCCAAACAGGGCTAGTCCAGCCCCAGCATTTT.

This clone appeared once. This chain connects TRBV9 to TRBJ2-3; D perhaps matches TRBD2 (6 bases). Germline V lookup: CDR1 SGDLS, CDR2 YYNGEE. The CDR3 length is 15 residues. Deletions cut 0 bases from V and 1 base from J, with 9 bases between. The CDR3 region has the DNA TGTGCCAGCAGCGTAGTTGGCGGGGGCACAGATACGCAGTATTTT. Protein: CASSVVGGGTDTQYF.

V usage is TRBV2 and J usage is TRBJ2-1; TRBD2 matches at 11 bases. Germline V gene data show CDR1 as SNHLY and CDR2 as FYNNEI. CDR3 length equals 15 residues. Trimming removed 6 bases from V and 9 bases from J; junction bases left unmatched: 10. The CDR3: CASRTDSGRATEQFF. CDR3 coding DNA: TGTGCCAGCAGGACCGATAGCGGGAGGGCCACTGAGCAGTTCTTC.

The CDR3 DNA sequence: TGTGCCTGGGCTCAACTAGCCGGGAGGATGGCTGAGCAGTTCTTC. This translates into CAWAQLAGRMAEQFF. The J gene is TRBJ2-1, the V gene TRBV30; 7 nucleotides agree with TRBD2. Germline-derived CDR1 and CDR2 are GTSNPN and SVGIG (reference sequence). The CDR3 totals 15 residues. After removal of 5 bases from V and 9 bases from J, the junction contained 16 bases not matched to a gene.

CDR3 in DNA: TGTGCCAGCAGTACGGCAGATACGCAGTATTTT. It codes for CASSTADTQYF. This chain uses TRBV12-3 or TRBV12-4 with TRBJ2-3; D is unresolved. The germline V and J ends were trimmed by 5 bases and 4 bases, with 4 bases remaining between them. The CDR3 covers 11 residues.

The V and J genes are TRBV21-1 and TRBJ2-1; the table assigns TRBD1, which was not confirmed against the DNA. TRBV21-1 is an annotated pseudogene. The CDR3 sequence is 15 residues long. The CDR3 DNA follows: TGTGCCAGCAGCAAAGGGGCTGGCCGAGACAATGAGCAGTTCTTC. This sequence encodes CASSKGAGRDNEQFF.

The chain joins TRBV14 to TRBJ2-7; D gene ambiguous. V was pared by 0 bases and J by 6 bases, with 9 bases between. From germline, CDR1 is SGHDN and CDR2 FVKESK. The CDR3 length is 13 residues. The CDR3 DNA sequence: TGTGCCAGCAGCCAAGATCTTCGGAGCGAGCAGTACTTC. The encoded protein is CASSQDLRSEQYF.

The gene calls are TRBV9 and TRBJ2-7, with 11 nucleotides matching TRBD2. The CDR3 covers 16 residues. J was trimmed by 5 bases and V by 3 bases; bases with no gene match: 10. Germline CDR1 is SGDLS and CDR2 is YYNGEE. CDR3 in DNA: TGTGCCAGCAGCGCTCCTATAGCGGGAGGGGTTAACGAGCAGTACTTC. This codes for CASSAPIAGGVNEQYF.

This chain joins TRBV18 and TRBJ2-7; D may be TRBD1 (5 bases). This CDR3 region has 13 residues. The V gene lost 6 bases and the J gene lost 0 bases, with 9 bases spanning the gap. Per germline, CDR1 KGHSH and CDR2 LQKENI. The CDR3: CASSDSNSYEQYF. The CDR3, as DNA: TGTGCCAGCTCTGACAGCAACTCCTACGAGCAGTACTTC.

The chain recombines TRBV2 with TRBJ2-7, with TRBD2 identical over 8 bases. The junction had 4 bases not matched to a gene; V was cut back by 6 bases and J by 3 bases. The CDR3 covers 13 residues. Germline CDR1 SNHLY, CDR2 FYNNEI. The CDR3 reads CASSQTSDYEQYF. CDR3 DNA sequence: TGTGCCAGCAGCCAGACTAGCGACTACGAGCAGTACTTC.

The V and J genes are TRBV3-1 (or the pseudogene TRBV3-2) and TRBJ1-2; 9 nucleotides line up with TRBD1. The CDR3 loop spans 12 amino acids. Trimming at V came to 4 bases and at J to 8 bases, leaving 2 bases not matched to a gene. The germline V gene has CDR1 LGHDT and CDR2 YNNKEL (reference sequence). CDR3 residues: CASSRQGGGYTF. The CDR3 region has the DNA TGTGCCAGCAGCCGACAGGGGGGGGGCTACACCTTC.

The chain joins TRBV3-1 (or the pseudogene TRBV3-2) to TRBJ1-1, with D tentatively TRBD1 (6 bases). The germline gives CDR1 LGHDT, CDR2 YNNKEL (reference sequence). The ends were cut back, 4 bases at V and 1 base at J, with 10 bases in the middle. The CDR3 consists of 14 residues. The CDR3 loop is CASSLQGRNTEAFF. For the CDR3, the DNA is TGTGCCAGCAGCCTCCAGGGGAGGAACACTGAAGCTTTCTTT.

This chain connects TRBV15 to TRBJ1-5; 7 nucleotides match TRBD1. Losses at the gene ends were 3 bases for V and 3 bases for J; bases not matched to a gene: 8. This CDR3 region has 16 residues. Germline V gene data show CDR1 as LNHNV and CDR2 as YYDKDF (reference sequence). Here the CDR3 DNA reads TGTGCCACCAGCAGGGACCCGGGACAGATCAATCAGCCCCAGCATTTT. It translates to CATSRDPGQINQPQHF.

The chain recombines TRBV5-1 with TRBJ1-2; a possible D gene is TRBD1 (6 bases). Germline loops: CDR1 SGHRS, CDR2 YFSETQ. The CDR3 has 13 residues. The V end lost 4 bases, the J end lost 8 bases, and 15 bases lay between the germline ends. The DNA for the CDR3 is TGCGCCAGCAGCCAAGGACAGTACTGGGGCTACACCTTC. Residues: CASSQGQYWGYTF.

This clone came up once. This chain connects TRBV5-1 to TRBJ1-2; D call uncertain. The germline CDR1 and CDR2 sequences are SGHRS and YFSETQ. V lost 2 bases and J lost 6, with 11 bases in between. The CDR3 is made up of 13 amino acids. The CDR3: CASSFSGSDGYTF. The CDR3 DNA reads TGCGCCAGCAGCTTCTCCGGGAGTGATGGCTACACCTTC.

The chain is built from TRBV10-3 and TRBJ2-1, with 11 nucleotides matching TRBD2. V was pared by 10 bases and J by 5 bases, with 16 bases of the junction left unmatched. In germline, CDR1 is ENHRY, CDR2 SYGVKD. The CDR3 has 17 amino acids. The DNA for the CDR3 is TGTGCCACCGGGGATAGGAAAGGGACTAGCGGAAACAATGAGCAGTTCTTC. The encoded protein is CATGDRKGTSGNNEQFF.

The rearrangement uses TRBV6-2 or TRBV6-3 and TRBJ1-2, with D possibly matching TRBD1 (5 bases). Germline V gene sequence: CDR1 MNHEY, CDR2 SVGEGT. V lost 5 bases, J lost 8 bases, and 21 bases lay in between. The CDR3 length is 15 residues. The CDR3 reads CASSQRAGHLSGYTF. The CDR3 DNA sequence: TGTGCCAGCAGTCAACGGGCAGGGCACCTATCCGGCTACACCTTC.

The chain is built from TRBV5-1 and TRBJ2-7; D is possibly TRBD2 (6 bases). Per germline, CDR1 SGHRS and CDR2 YFSETQ. The germline V and J ends were trimmed by 0 bases and 4 bases, with 14 bases remaining between them. The CDR3 runs 15 residues. CDR3 nucleotides: TGCGCCAGCAGCTTGGCGGGGGTCTCTCCGTACGAGCAGTACTTC. This translates into CASSLAGVSPYEQYF.

The chain is built from TRBV10-3 and TRBJ1-6; TRBD1 matches at 7 bases. Germline values: CDR1 ENHRY, CDR2 SYGVKD. With 3 bases clipped from V and 7 bases from J, the junction kept 0 bases outside the gene matches. This CDR3 contains 13 residues. CDR3 sequence reads: CAISDRGNSPLHF. Here the CDR3 DNA reads TGTGCCATCAGTGACAGGGGGAATTCACCCCTCCACTTT.

V is TRBV7-9 and J is TRBJ2-7; D possibly corresponds to TRBD1 (5 bases). Germline V gene data show CDR1 as SEHNR and CDR2 as FQNEAQ (reference sequence). This CDR3 comprises 14 residues. Deletions cut 2 bases from V and 4 bases from J, with 12 bases between. The CDR3 sequence: CASSLRAGQYEQYF. For the CDR3, the DNA is TGTGCCAGCAGCTTAAGGGCAGGGCAGTACGAGCAGTACTTC.

The genes are TRBV12-3 or TRBV12-4 and TRBJ2-2, with a tentative D call TRBD2 (5 bases). Trimming cost V 8 bases and J 4 bases, with 11 bases left between them. CDR3 length equals 13 residues. Here the CDR3 DNA reads TGTGCCAGCCCCTTGGGGAGCACCGGGGAGCTGTTTTTT. Protein sequence: CASPLGSTGELFF.

CDR3 amino acids: CASSLSAAGRDEKLFF. The CDR3 DNA is TGTGCCAGCAGCTTATCGGCCGCAGGGAGGGATGAAAAACTGTTTTTT. The chain couples TRBV11-2 to TRBJ1-4; weak D call: TRBD1 (5 bases). CDR1 and CDR2 (germline): SGHAT, FQNNGV. CDR3 length equals 16 residues. V was cut by 2 bases and J by 6 bases, with 16 bases left in between.

In its sample, this clone was seen a few times. This chain joins TRBV2 and TRBJ2-5; possibly TRBD1 for D (6 bases). Germline V gives CDR1 SNHLY, CDR2 FYNNEI. The V end was cut by 7 bases, the J end by 0 bases, with 12 bases between. The CDR3 runs 14 residues. CDR3 residues: CASTRTDYQETQYF. CDR3 DNA: TGTGCCAGCACTCGGACAGACTACCAAGAGACCCAGTACTTC.